What follows are 7 T cell receptor beta chains derived from one specimen sequenced in a study of metastatic and nonmetastatic thyroid tumors. None of the patients had undergone any treatment ahead of thyroid surgery. Using MiXCR, TCRdb reanalyzed the PCR reads. The sample has thousands of clones; roughly a quarter are singletons. What was sequenced was tumor tissue. The source is a female donor with papillary thyroid cancer or a benign thyroid nodule (not recorded which). Some clones in this sample may be carry-over from other donors' samples.

The chain couples TRBV4-1 to TRBJ2-1; 7 bases map to TRBD2. Trimming cost V 2 bases and J 7 bases; bases outside gene matches: 2. Germline V gives CDR1 MGHRA, CDR2 YSYEKL. CDR3 size: 13 residues. CDR3 nucleotides: TGCGCCAGCAGCCAAACCGGGGGGAATGAGCAGTTCTTC. Its translation is CASSQTGGNEQFF.

This clone was observed many times. V and J are TRBV6-4 and TRBJ1-6; 7 bases are a match to TRBD1. CDR1 is MRHNA and CDR2 is SNTAGT in the germline V gene. CDR3 length equals 20 residues. Trimming cost V 7 bases and J 1 base; bases outside gene matches: 19. The CDR3 coding sequence is TGTGCCAGCATGGGCCCCGACAGGGTAGTCGGAAGGTCCTATAATTCACCCCTCCACTTT. Protein: CASMGPDRVVGRSYNSPLHF.

This clone is medium-sized. V gene TRBV19 combines with J gene TRBJ1-2; 7 bases match TRBD1. The CDR3 is 15 amino acids. The V gene end was trimmed by 6 bases and the J gene end by 1 base; junction bases not matched to a gene: 8. Germline V gene lookup returns CDR1 LNHDA and CDR2 SQIVND (reference sequence). CDR3 region: CASRQNRGGNYGYTF. For the CDR3, the DNA is TGTGCCAGTAGGCAAAACAGGGGAGGTAACTATGGCTACACCTTC.

The chain is built from TRBV12-5 and TRBJ2-2; D remains unclear. The length of the CDR3 is 18 residues. Germline CDR1 is LGHNT and CDR2 is FRNRAP. V shed 7 bases and J shed 0 bases, with 21 bases lying between them. This chain's CDR3 is CASAADQWGSTNTGELFF. The CDR3 DNA reads TGTGCTAGTGCCGCAGATCAATGGGGTAGCACGAACACCGGGGAGCTGTTTTTT.

The chain has TRBV7-2 and TRBJ1-5, with 8 bases fitting TRBD1. The junction had 9 bases not matched to a gene; V was cut back by 5 bases and J by 6 bases. Germline CDR1 is SGHTA and CDR2 is FQGNSA. This CDR3 contains 15 residues. Here the CDR3 reads CASSAGQGRAQPQHF. CDR3 bases: TGTGCCAGCAGCGCTGGACAGGGACGGGCTCAGCCCCAGCATTTT.

The chain employs TRBV11-2 and TRBJ2-5; maybe TRBD2 (5 bases). CDR3 size: 13 residues. With 5 bases removed from V and 4 bases from J, the gap between germline ends came to 11 bases. Germline CDR1 is SGHAT and CDR2 is FQNNGV. CDR3: CASSLSRGETQYF. The CDR3 DNA follows: TGTGCCAGCAGCCTTAGCCGGGGAGAGACCCAGTACTTC. Full variable domain (rest looked up from reference TRBV11-2 and TRBJ2-5): EAGVAQSPRYKIIEKRQSVAFWCNPISGHATLYWYQQILGQGPKLLIQFQNNGVVDDSQLPKDRFSAERLKGVDSTLKIQPAKLEDSAVYLCASSLSRGETQYFGPGTRLLVL.

In its sample, this clone was seen a few times. The V gene is TRBV28, the J gene TRBJ2-3, with TRBD2 identical over 8 bases. CDR3 length: 15 amino acids. Trimming cost V 5 bases and J 8 bases; bases outside gene matches: 12. CDR1 is MDHEN and CDR2 is SYDVKM in the germline V gene. The CDR3 sequence: CASSPAGEGGSTQYF. DNA for the CDR3: TGTGCCAGCAGTCCAGCGGGAGAGGGTGGTAGTACGCAGTATTTT.